These 26 T cell receptor beta chains came from one sample sequenced in a study of siplizumab effects on memory and regulatory T cells. Measured with immunoSEQ multiplex PCR; TCRdb has only the in-frame clones, and not every one. Here the sample spans about 91,000 clones, roughly 96% being singletons. The specimen sequenced was naive CD4+ T cells sorted from blood. The receptors were sampled from a human donor in good health.

The V gene is TRBV6-5, the J gene TRBJ1-3; a possible D gene is TRBD1 (5 bases). V dropped 7 bases and J dropped 3 bases, with 16 bases sitting between them. Germline CDR1 reads MNHEY; CDR2 reads SVGAGI. The CDR3 loop spans 15 amino acids. The CDR3 sequence is CASTSVGESGNTIYF. The CDR3 coding sequence is TGTGCCAGCACCAGCGTAGGGGAAAGTGGAAACACCATATATTTT.

About this clone itself: Other DNA sequences in this sample translate to the same CDR3. The chain links TRBV7-9 to TRBJ1-1; D call uncertain. V dropped 3 bases and J dropped 1 base, with 6 bases sitting between them. CDR1 and CDR2 from the germline V gene are SEHNR and FQNEAQ (reference sequence). CDR3 size: 13 residues. CDR3 region: CASSLEGNTEAFF. The DNA of the CDR3 is TGTGCCAGCAGCTTGGAAGGGAACACTGAAGCTTTCTTT. Complete variable domain (other parts from reference TRBV7-9 and TRBJ1-1): DTGVSQNPRHKITKRGQNVTFRCDPISEHNRLYWYRQTLGQGPEFLTYFQNEAQLEKSRLLSDRFSAERPKGSFSTLEIQRTEQGDSAMYLCASSLEGNTEAFFGQGTRLTVV.

V gene TRBV7-9 combines with J gene TRBJ2-4, with unresolved D. The germline CDR1 and CDR2 sequences are SEHNR and FQNEAQ (reference sequence). V dropped 1 base and J dropped 0 bases, with 13 bases sitting between them. There are 17 residues in the CDR3. The CDR3 loop is CASSLGTWGLAKNIQYF. CDR3 in DNA: TGTGCCAGCAGCTTAGGGACCTGGGGTTTAGCCAAAAACATTCAGTACTTC.

V and J are TRBV7-6 and TRBJ1-3, with unresolved D. V lost 5 bases, J lost 2 bases, and 13 bases lay in between. The germline gives CDR1 SGHVS, CDR2 FNYEAQ. This CDR3 comprises 15 residues. CDR3 in amino acids: CASSLEARPGNTIYF. For the CDR3, the DNA is TGTGCCAGCAGCCTAGAGGCCCGACCTGGAAACACCATATATTTT.

The chain has TRBV5-4 and TRBJ2-1; maybe TRBD2 (7 bases). The CDR3 loop spans 15 amino acids. Trimming shortened V by 4 bases and J by 5 bases, and 16 bases separated the two germline ends. CDR1 SGHNT and CDR2 YYREEE come from the germline V gene (reference sequence). The CDR3 protein is CASSQGGGINNEQFF. DNA of the CDR3: TGTGCCAGCAGCCAGGGAGGGGGGATCAACAATGAGCAGTTCTTC. Looking up the rest from reference TRBV5-4 and TRBJ2-1 gives the full variable domain: ETGVTQSPTHLIKTRGQQVTLRCSSQSGHNTVSWYQQALGQGPQFIFQYYREEENGRGNFPPRFSGLQFPNYSSELNVNALELDDSALYLCASSQGGGINNEQFFGPGTRLTVL.

The genes are TRBV2 and TRBJ1-3; the D is unclear. V lost 4 bases and J 4 bases, leaving 8 bases between the germline ends. Germline CDR1 reads SNHLY; CDR2 reads FYNNEI. The CDR3 contains 13 residues. In DNA, the CDR3 is TGTGCCAGCAGTGCCAATACAGGAAACACCATATATTTT. It translates to CASSANTGNTIYF.

V usage is TRBV4-1 and J usage is TRBJ2-1, with 10 bases that match TRBD2. V lost 0 bases, J lost 0 bases, and 14 bases stayed unmatched. This CDR3 comprises 21 residues. From germline, CDR1 is MGHRA and CDR2 YSYEKL. CDR3 region: CASSQERPGTSERSSYNEQFF. In DNA form, the CDR3 reads TGCGCCAGCAGCCAAGAAAGGCCCGGGACTAGCGAAAGAAGCTCCTACAATGAGCAGTTCTTC.

This clone was seen once. This rearrangement joins TRBV5-1 to TRBJ1-3; 9 bases map to TRBD1. The V and J ends lost 4 bases and 4 bases, in that order; junction bases with no gene match: 3. Germline-derived CDR1 and CDR2 are SGHRS and YFSETQ. This CDR3 has 14 residues. The CDR3 bases are TGCGCCAGCAGCGGCGGGACAGGGGGAAACACCATATATTTT. Its protein is CASSGGTGGNTIYF.

The chain employs TRBV21-1 and TRBJ2-1; the DNA was not compared with TRBD2, the D call given in the table. TRBV21-1 is tagged as a pseudogene. This CDR3 is built from 19 residues. The CDR3 is CASSKAVQRGARLQGEQFF. CDR3 DNA: TGTGCCAGCAGCAAAGCGGTGCAGCGGGGGGCTCGCCTACAGGGTGAGCAGTTCTTC.

This sequence joins TRBV7-3 and TRBJ2-7; the match to TRBD2 covers 11 bases. CDR3 length: 15 residues. Trimming removed 3 bases from V and 3 bases from J; junction bases left unmatched: 4. CDR1 and CDR2 from the germline V gene are SGHTA and FQGTGA. CDR3 DNA sequence: TGTGCCAGCAGCTTCACTAGCGGGGGAATCTACGAGCAGTACTTC. This codes for CASSFTSGGIYEQYF.

The table lists this clone with a few counts. The V call is TRBV21-1, the J call TRBJ2-1. TRBV21-1 is a listed pseudogene. The CDR3 consists of 11 residues. The chain's CDR3 is CARSGWDEQFF. CDR3 DNA: TGTGCCAGAAGCGGGTGGGACGAGCAGTTCTTC.

The CDR3 reads CASKTVDEQYF. DNA of the CDR3: TGTGCCAGCAAGACAGTCGACGAGCAGTACTTC. This chain links TRBV28 with TRBJ2-7; perhaps TRBD1 as D (5 bases). Germline CDR1 reads MDHEN; CDR2 reads SYDVKM. V lost 7 bases and J lost 5, with 9 bases in between. The CDR3 spans 11 residues.

The rearrangement joins TRBV7-3 to TRBJ1-6, with D unresolved. CDR3 size: 14 residues. The V end lost 5 bases, the J end lost 10 bases, and 15 bases lay between the germline ends. Per the germline V gene, CDR1 is SGHTA and CDR2 is FQGTGA. The DNA of the CDR3 is TGTGCCAGCAGCCCAGACGGGATACGCTCACCCCTCCACTTT. Translation gives CASSPDGIRSPLHF.

This chain joins TRBV4-1 and TRBJ1-2, with 9 positions matching TRBD1. V shed 3 bases and J 4 bases; nucleotides not matched to a gene: 6. This CDR3 comprises 15 residues. CDR1 is MGHRA, CDR2 YSYEKL, per germline. The CDR3 region is CASSQPRQGGYGYTF. CDR3 nucleotide sequence: TGCGCCAGCAGCCAGCCCAGACAGGGGGGCTATGGCTACACCTTC.

The V and J genes are TRBV19 and TRBJ2-5; tentative D call: TRBD1 (5 bases). The length of the CDR3 is 12 residues. V was cut by 8 bases and J by 2 bases, with 9 bases left in between. Germline CDR1 is LNHDA and CDR2 is SQIVND (reference sequence). The chain's CDR3 is CASGARQETQYF. In DNA, the CDR3 is TGTGCCAGTGGGGCTAGGCAAGAGACCCAGTACTTC.

The CDR3 DNA follows: TGCGCCAGCAGCCAAGATGGAAAGGGACAGTACTCCTACGAGCAGTACTTC. Translated: CASSQDGKGQYSYEQYF. J is TRBJ2-7 and V is TRBV4-1; 7 bases match TRBD1. The CDR3 is made up of 17 amino acids. Unmatched junction bases numbered 8, after V lost 0 bases and J lost 0 bases. The germline V gene has CDR1 MGHRA and CDR2 YSYEKL.

The chain uses TRBV4-3 and TRBJ2-1, with 10 bases that match TRBD2. The germline V gene has CDR1 LGHNA and CDR2 YSLEER. CDR3 size: 21 residues. V lost 3 bases, J lost 0 bases, and 17 bases stayed unmatched. The CDR3: CASSHRPLWLAGDSSYNEQFF. Written as DNA, the CDR3 is TGCGCCAGCAGCCATAGGCCGCTTTGGCTAGCGGGGGACAGCTCCTACAATGAGCAGTTCTTC.

The chain employs TRBV19 and TRBJ1-5; 8 bases are a match to TRBD1. The junction had 8 bases not matched to a gene; V was cut back by 3 bases and J by 4 bases. The CDR3 contains 16 residues. The V gene's germline CDR1 is LNHDA and CDR2 SQIVND (reference sequence). As DNA, the CDR3 is TGTGCCAGTAGTATTCAGGGGGCTACAGCAAATCAGCCCCAGCATTTT. This translates into CASSIQGATANQPQHF. The whole variable domain, filled in from reference TRBV19 and TRBJ1-5, reads DGGITQSPKYLFRKEGQNVTLSCEQNLNHDAMYWYRQDPGQGLRLIYYSQIVNDFQKGDIAEGYSVSREKKESFPLTVTSAQKNPTAFYLCASSIQGATANQPQHFGDGTRLSIL.

The rearrangement links TRBV27 to TRBJ1-6; D is ambiguous. This CDR3 is built from 14 residues. The V gene's germline CDR1 is MNHEY and CDR2 SMNVEV (reference sequence). V lost 8 bases and J lost 7, with 15 bases in between. The chain's CDR3 is CASRFRTENSPLHF. The CDR3 DNA is TGTGCCAGCCGATTTCGGACCGAAAATTCACCCCTCCACTTT.

The sample holds one count of this clone. The chain employs TRBV4-2 and TRBJ1-2, with a possible D match to TRBD1 (6 bases). Per germline, CDR1 LGHNA and CDR2 YNFKEQ. Trimming left V 1 base short and J 6 bases short, with 21 bases between. The CDR3 covers 17 residues. CDR3 coding DNA: TGTGCCAGCAGCCAAGTGAGGGGGGACAAAATGCTCCATGGCTACACCTTC. Translation gives CASSQVRGDKMLHGYTF.

This sequence joins TRBV7-2 and TRBJ2-5; D call uncertain. Trimming took 0 bases from V and 2 from J, leaving 4 bases between them. Per the germline V gene, CDR1 is SGHTA and CDR2 is FQGNSA. The CDR3 is 13 residues long. The CDR3 loop reads CASSLARQETQYF. As DNA, the CDR3 is TGTGCCAGCAGCTTAGCGCGGCAAGAGACCCAGTACTTC.

The chain joins TRBV6-5 to TRBJ2-5; weak D call: TRBD2 (7 bases). Germline loops: CDR1 MNHEY, CDR2 SVGAGI. This CDR3 contains 14 residues. V shed 7 bases and J shed 7 bases, with 19 bases lying between them. The CDR3 region has the DNA TGTGCCAGCAATCAAGGGGGGGCCTTAGGGACCCAGTACTTC. Translating gives CASNQGGALGTQYF.

The chain links TRBV4-3 to TRBJ2-1; 9 bases match TRBD1. Germline V gene data show CDR1 as LGHNA and CDR2 as YSLEER. Trimming at V came to 1 base and at J to 1 base, leaving 5 bases not matched to a gene. The CDR3 totals 17 residues. CDR3 nucleotide sequence: TGCGCCAGCAGCCAAGTGTTGGGACAGGGTTCCTACAATGAGCAGTTCTTC. Protein product: CASSQVLGQGSYNEQFF.

V and J are TRBV6-5 and TRBJ1-5; D call uncertain. The germline CDR1 and CDR2 sequences are MNHEY and SVGAGI. The V end lost 4 bases, the J end lost 7 bases, and 11 bases lay between the germline ends. The CDR3 length is 13 residues. CDR3 residues: CASSLKGQQPQHF. The CDR3 nucleotides are TGTGCCAGCAGTTTGAAAGGGCAACAGCCCCAGCATTTT.

The chain is built from TRBV6-1 and TRBJ1-5; 8 nucleotides match TRBD1. CDR1 and CDR2 (germline): MNHNS, SASEGT. With 7 bases clipped from V and 5 bases from J, the junction kept 4 bases outside the gene matches. There are 13 residues in the CDR3. The CDR3 region is CASIYRGDQPQHF. The CDR3 coding sequence is TGTGCCAGCATCTACAGGGGGGATCAGCCCCAGCATTTT.

The rearrangement links TRBV7-2 to TRBJ1-1; tentatively, D is TRBD1 (6 bases). This CDR3 is built from 16 residues. The V and J ends lost 8 bases and 7 bases respectively, with 26 bases between them. In germline, CDR1 is SGHTA, CDR2 FQGNSA. This CDR3 reads CASDFRGRRGLSEAFF. The DNA of the CDR3 is TGTGCCAGCGACTTCAGGGGACGCCGGGGGCTGAGTGAAGCTTTCTTT. The full variable domain, its missing parts supplied by reference TRBV7-2 and TRBJ1-1, is GAGVSQSPSNKVTEKGKDVELRCDPISGHTALYWYRQSLGQGLEFLIYFQGNSAPDKSGLPSDRFSAERTGGSVSTLTIQRTQQEDSAVYLCASDFRGRRGLSEAFFGQGTRLTVV.